The next 28 T cell receptor beta chains were all read from a single sample in a study of immune characterization of retroperitoneal liposarcoma. TCRdb re-derived calls from the PCR reads in MiXCR, one entry per CDR3 protein. The sample includes around 20,000 distinct CDR3 sequences, approximately 37% of them seen just once. Sample: blood. These receptor sequences come from a male donor with retroperitoneal liposarcoma.

This clonotype came up many times. This chain links TRBV6-1 with TRBJ2-3, with D uncertain. CDR3 length equals 12 residues. Germline V gives CDR1 MNHNS, CDR2 SASEGT. Deletions cut 5 bases from V and 6 bases from J, with 9 bases between. The CDR3: CASSSRRDTQYF. The CDR3 nucleotides are TGTGCCAGCAGTTCGCGGCGGGATACGCAGTATTTT.

Of note for this clonotype: This may come from a read error, since a much larger clone is one base off. Since no conserved phenylalanine or tryptophan closes the CDR3, a read error is the likely cause. Because the CDR3's place on the DNA is in doubt, the DNA is left out and the CDR3 is given as listed by TCRdb. CDR3 region: CASSLATGRGETQYL. The genes are TRBV7-8 and TRBJ2-3; the table calls TRBD2, which could not be checked here. From germline, CDR1 is SGHVS and CDR2 FQNEAQ. The CDR3 spans 15 amino acids, including both terminal residues.

By sample share, this clonotype is medium-sized. The gene calls are TRBV6-1 and TRBJ2-1, with 10 bases aligning to TRBD2. V gave up 3 bases and J gave up 6 bases; unmatched junction bases: 5. Germline CDR1 MNHNS, CDR2 SASEGT. The CDR3 is 15 residues long. The CDR3 loop is CASSELAGGSNEQFF. CDR3 nucleotide sequence: TGTGCCAGCAGTGAGTTAGCGGGAGGTAGCAATGAGCAGTTCTTC.

This clonotype was picked up a small number of times. The chain couples TRBV7-3 to TRBJ2-1, with 7 bases that match TRBD2. Per the germline V gene, CDR1 is SGHTA and CDR2 is FQGTGA. The length of the CDR3 is 15 residues. Germline trimming cut 3 bases from V and 4 bases from J; bases unmatched to any gene: 6. The CDR3, as DNA: TGTGCCAGCAGCTTGGACGGGGGGAGTTACAATGAGCAGTTCTTC. This gives the protein CASSLDGGSYNEQFF.

Concerning this clonotype itself: A read error is possible here, since a much larger clone lies one base away. V and J are TRBV7-6 and TRBJ2-7, with D maybe TRBD2 (7 bases). The CDR3 sequence is 14 residues long. The germline gives CDR1 SGHVS, CDR2 FNYEAQ. The CDR3 protein is CASSPGLGGVEQYF. The CDR3 DNA reads as TGTGCTAGCAGCCCCGGACTAGGGGGAGTTGAGCAGTACTTC.

In regard to this clonotype: Since no conserved phenylalanine or tryptophan closes the CDR3, a read error is the likely cause. The rearrangement uses TRBV7-4 and TRBJ2-3; the match to TRBD2 covers 8 bases. Germline V gene lookup returns CDR1 SGHVT and CDR2 SQSDAQ. V trimming: 5 bases; J trimming: 6 bases; junction bases outside the gene matches: 1. The CDR3 spans 12 residues. CDR3 bases: TGTGCCAGCAGCCCGGGGGGGGATACGCAGTATTTG. Protein sequence: CASSPGGDTQYL.

In DNA, the CDR3 is TGCGCCAGCAGTGTGGACACAGACTTTTCACCCCTCCACTTT. Protein: CASSVDTDFSPLHF. The V gene is TRBV10-2, the J gene TRBJ1-6; the D gene is possibly TRBD1 (5 bases). CDR1 and CDR2 (germline): WSHSY, SAAADI. This CDR3 spans 14 amino acids. V shed 4 bases and J shed 9 bases, with 13 bases lying between them.

This clonotype was counted at least ten times. This chain joins TRBV12-3 or TRBV12-4 and TRBJ1-2, with TRBD1 as a possible D gene (5 bases). V was trimmed by 1 base and J by 4 bases, leaving 16 bases between them. CDR3 length: 16 amino acids. This CDR3 reads CASSLGYSQGGYGYTF. The CDR3 DNA sequence: TGTGCCAGCAGTTTAGGATATAGCCAGGGTGGCTATGGCTACACCTTC.

This clonotype was detected ten times or more. The CDR3 DNA follows: TGTGCCAGCAGCTTGTCCGGGACGGGACTTTACGAGCAGTTCTTC. Translated: CASSLSGTGLYEQFF. The V gene is TRBV7-9, the J gene TRBJ2-1; D may be TRBD2 (6 bases). V was cut by 3 bases and J by 10 bases, with 19 bases left in between. Per the germline V gene, CDR1 is SEHNR and CDR2 is FQNEAQ (reference sequence). This CDR3 region has 15 residues.

The chain is built from TRBV6-1 and TRBJ2-6, with D possibly matching TRBD2 (5 bases). The ends were cut back, 4 bases at V and 2 bases at J, with 12 bases in the middle. CDR1 and CDR2 (germline): MNHNS, SASEGT. The CDR3 runs to 16 residues. The CDR3 nucleotides read TGTGCCAGCAGTGGAGGAGGCCTGGCTGGGGCCAACGTCCTGACTTTC. The encoded protein is CASSGGGLAGANVLTF.

Ten or more counts support this clonotype. V and J are TRBV11-1 and TRBJ2-1; maybe TRBD2 (7 bases). The germline V and J ends were trimmed by 7 bases and 0 bases, with 16 bases remaining between them. CDR1 is SGHAT and CDR2 is FQDESV in the germline V gene (reference sequence). The CDR3 has 16 amino acids. The CDR3 DNA sequence: TGTGCCAGCACCGAAGACGGGGGGCCCTCCTACAATGAGCAGTTCTTC. It encodes CASTEDGGPSYNEQFF.

J is TRBJ2-1 and V is TRBV18; tentative D call: TRBD2 (5 bases). CDR3 size: 14 residues. Germline V gene sequence: CDR1 KGHSH, CDR2 LQKENI. Trimming stripped 5 bases from V and 7 bases from J, with 15 bases between. CDR3 sequence reads: CASSSSGIANEQFF. Written as DNA, the CDR3 is TGTGCCAGCTCAAGTTCGGGGATAGCAAATGAGCAGTTCTTC.

The chain recombines TRBV20-1 with TRBJ2-3, with D uncertain. The V end lost 2 bases, the J end lost 2 bases, and 8 bases lay between the germline ends. The CDR3 is 13 residues long. In germline, CDR1 is DFQATT, CDR2 SNEGSKA (reference sequence). Here the CDR3 reads CSARRLNTDTQYF. The CDR3 bases are TGCAGTGCTAGACGACTGAACACAGATACGCAGTATTTT.

CDR3 amino acids: CASAPIGGTFQETQFF. CDR3 nucleotide sequence: TGTGCCAGCGCACCTATCGGGGGAACATTCCAAGAGACCCAGTTCTTC. This sequence joins TRBV12-3 or TRBV12-4 and TRBJ2-5; maybe TRBD2 (6 bases). Gene TRBJ2-1 matches the end of the DNA better, so the J call may be wrong. The CDR3 covers 16 residues.

This rearrangement joins TRBV6-1 to TRBJ2-3; 9 bases are shared with TRBD1. Germline loops: CDR1 MNHNS, CDR2 SASEGT. There are 17 residues in the CDR3. J gave up 4 bases and V 2 bases, and 10 bases lay outside the gene matches. The CDR3 region has the DNA TGTGCCAGCAGTGAAAATATGGGACAGGGTTTAGCAGATACGCAGTATTTT. This sequence encodes CASSENMGQGLADTQYF.

The V and J genes are TRBV7-2 and TRBJ2-7; D possibly corresponds to TRBD2 (7 bases). V gave up 4 bases and J gave up 1 base, with 11 bases separating them. The CDR3 totals 14 residues. The germline V gene encodes CDR1 SGHTA and CDR2 FQGNSA. The CDR3 is CASSWRGGSYEQYF. CDR3 bases: TGTGCCAGCAGCTGGAGGGGGGGATCCTACGAGCAGTACTTC.

The chain links TRBV6-1 to TRBJ2-1; the match to TRBD2 covers 7 bases. TRBJ2-7 matches the DNA end more closely, so the J call is doubtful. The CDR3 runs to 11 residues. Germline loops: CDR1 MNHNS, CDR2 SASEGT. CDR3 DNA: TGTGCCAGCAACCGGGGGGACGAGCAGTACTTC. This encodes CASNRGDEQYF.

This clonotype has a handful of counts. The chain recombines TRBV7-9 with TRBJ2-5; D possibly corresponds to TRBD1 (5 bases). Trimming took off 2 bases at V and 5 bases at J, with 9 bases between the two ends. Germline V CDR1 and CDR2: SEHNR, FQNEAQ (reference sequence). The CDR3 consists of 13 residues. The CDR3 sequence is CASSLLGRETQYF. The CDR3, as DNA: TGTGCCAGCAGCTTATTGGGGCGTGAGACCCAGTACTTC. Full variable domain (rest looked up from reference TRBV7-9 and TRBJ2-5): DTGVSQNPRHKITKRGQNVTFRCDPISEHNRLYWYRQTLGQGPEFLTYFQNEAQLEKSRLLSDRFSAERPKGSFSTLEIQRTEQGDSAMYLCASSLLGRETQYFGPGTRLLVL.

CDR3 region: CASTLAGDSYEQYF. Here the CDR3 DNA reads TGTGCCAGCACTCTAGCGGGCGACTCCTACGAGCAGTACTTC. The rearrangement joins TRBV28 to TRBJ2-7; 8 nucleotides match TRBD2. Germline values: CDR1 MDHEN, CDR2 SYDVKM. The CDR3 contains 14 residues. The V gene end was trimmed by 7 bases and the J gene end by 0 bases; junction bases not matched to a gene: 5.

In its sample, this clonotype is medium-sized. This chain links TRBV6-1 with TRBJ2-1; D is ambiguous. The DNA end is more similar to TRBJ2-7, so the J call may be wrong. The CDR3 length is 12 residues. Germline values: CDR1 MNHNS, CDR2 SASEGT. CDR3 loop: CASSELVSEQYF. The DNA of the CDR3 is TGTGCCAGCAGTGAATTGGTGAGCGAGCAGTACTTC.

This chain uses TRBV6-1 with TRBJ2-7; 9 nucleotides line up with TRBD1. The germline V gene encodes CDR1 MNHNS and CDR2 SASEGT. Trimming took 7 bases from V and 2 from J; bases not matched to a gene: 6. This CDR3 is built from 14 residues. The CDR3 loop is CASMSTGGPYEQYF. CDR3 coding DNA: TGTGCCAGCATGTCGACAGGGGGTCCCTACGAGCAGTACTTC.

This clonotype was recorded a few times. The J gene is TRBJ2-1, the V gene TRBV11-2; 9 bases map to TRBD2. The J call may be wrong; the DNA end is better matched by TRBJ2-7. The CDR3 covers 16 residues. CDR1 and CDR2 from the germline V gene are SGHAT and FQNNGV. For the CDR3, the DNA is TGTGCCAGCAGCTTAGATCGAGGCGGCGGGGGGGGGGAGCAGTACTTC. The encoded protein is CASSLDRGGGGGEQYF.

CDR3 nucleotides: TGTGCCAGCAGCTTAGAAGGCGGGAGGAAGAATGAGCAGTTCTTC. It translates to CASSLEGGRKNEQFF. The chain joins TRBV7-4 to TRBJ2-1; TRBD2 matches 8 bases. Germline-derived CDR1 and CDR2 are SGHVT and SQSDAQ. Losses at the gene ends were 1 base for V and 7 bases for J; bases not matched to a gene: 6. The CDR3 extends over 15 amino acids. Full variable domain (outside the CDR3, taken from reference TRBV7-4 and TRBJ2-1): GAGVSQSPRYKVAKRGRDVALRCDSISGHVTLYWYRQTLGQGSEVLTYSQSDAQRDKSGRPSGRFSAERPERSVSTLKIQRTEQGDSAVYLCASSLEGGRKNEQFFGPGTRLTVL.

This clonotype has a handful of counts. The chain carries TRBV12-3 or TRBV12-4 and TRBJ2-1; 9 nucleotides agree with TRBD2. The V segment lost 6 bases and the J segment 2 bases; nucleotides outside the gene matches: 8. The CDR3 runs to 16 residues. This CDR3 is CASSPPTSGAYNEQFF. The CDR3 coding sequence is TGTGCCAGCAGCCCTCCGACTAGCGGAGCCTACAATGAGCAGTTCTTC.

This clonotype was recorded only once. The chain is built from TRBV11-2 and TRBJ2-5; no definite D call. The last part of the DNA fits TRBJ2-7 better; the J call may be wrong. CDR1 is SGHAT and CDR2 is FQNNGV in the germline V gene. The CDR3 is 12 amino acids. The CDR3 DNA follows: TGTGCCAGCAGCTTCCTTGATTACGAGCAGTACTTC. This codes for CASSFLDYEQYF.

This clonotype is medium-sized (0.01 to 0.1%). Its ends do not fully match the called genes, so a read error is possible. The chain carries TRBV7-7 and TRBJ2-5; tentative D call: TRBD2 (6 bases). CDR3 length equals 15 residues. Germline V gene sequence: CDR1 SSHAT, CDR2 FNYEAQ (reference sequence). In DNA, the CDR3 is TGTGCTAGCAGCCCGGCAGGGAGGAGTGGAGAGACCCAGTACTTC. Translated: CASSPAGRSGETQYF. Supplemented by reference TRBV7-7 and TRBJ2-5, the full variable domain reads GAGVSQSPRYKVTKRGQDVTLRCDPISSHATLYWYQQALGQGPEFLTYFNYEAQPDKSGLPSDRFSAERPEGSISTLTIQRTEQRDSAMYRCASSPAGRSGETQYFGPGTRLLVL.

This chain links TRBV7-2 with TRBJ2-1; 11 bases align to TRBD2. The J call is doubtful: the DNA matches TRBJ2-5 better. The CDR3 runs to 14 residues. Germline CDR1 and CDR2: SGHTA and FQGNSA. CDR3 residues: CASSVSGGGGTQYF. CDR3 nucleotide sequence: TGTGCCAGCAGCGTTAGCGGGGGGGGGGGGACCCAGTACTTC.

The gene calls are TRBV6-1 and TRBJ2-4, with D hard to call. Trimming shortened V by 7 bases and J by 0 bases, and 10 bases separated the two germline ends. The CDR3 sequence is 14 residues long. The germline V gene has CDR1 MNHNS and CDR2 SASEGT. The DNA of the CDR3 is TGTGCCAGCAATCAAGACCTAGCCAAAAACATTCAGTACTTC. This sequence encodes CASNQDLAKNIQYF.